Presented here are 28 T cell receptor beta chains from one specimen sequenced in a study of cytomegalovirus exposure and HLA in healthy donors. A multiplex PCR was run with 60 Vbeta primers and 13 Jbeta primers. Clones were read by immunoSEQ multiplex PCR, and TCRdb kept only the in-frame ones, dropping some. The table lists roughly 290,000 clones, 80% of them singletons. The material sequenced was PBMCs. The source is a girl aged 2-10 years in good health and CMV-seronegative.

This chain uses TRBV14 with TRBJ1-1; D not certain. The CDR3 runs 13 residues. With 3 bases removed from V and 2 bases from J, the gap between germline ends came to 7 bases. The germline CDR1 and CDR2 sequences are SGHDN and FVKESK. The CDR3 sequence is CASSQGVNTEAFF. CDR3 nucleotide sequence: TGTGCCAGCAGCCAGGGCGTTAACACTGAAGCTTTCTTT.

This clone was observed a few times. The chain has TRBV19 and TRBJ1-2, with D hard to call. The CDR3 consists of 14 residues. V lost 1 base to trimming and J lost 4 bases, with 10 bases between them. Germline V lookup: CDR1 LNHDA, CDR2 SQIVND (reference sequence). CDR3 amino acids: CASSIAEGSYGYTF. DNA for the CDR3: TGTGCCAGTAGTATAGCTGAAGGGAGCTATGGCTACACCTTC.

The chain is built from TRBV7-9 and TRBJ1-2; tentatively, D is TRBD1 (5 bases). The V end lost 4 bases, the J end lost 8 bases, and 17 bases lay between the germline ends. The germline V gene has CDR1 SEHNR and CDR2 FQNEAQ (reference sequence). The CDR3 spans 14 residues. The CDR3 bases are TGTGCCAGCAGCTCAAATCAGGGTGCGATAGGCTACACCTTC. It codes for CASSSNQGAIGYTF.

CDR3 in DNA: TGTGCCAGCAGCTATCTCGCGGGAGGGAACACCGGGGAGCTGTTTTTT. Protein: CASSYLAGGNTGELFF. This sequence joins TRBV7-3 and TRBJ2-2; 8 bases align to TRBD2. Unmatched junction bases numbered 5, after V lost 4 bases and J lost 1 base. CDR3 size: 16 residues. The germline gives CDR1 SGHTA, CDR2 FQGTGA.

V gene TRBV28 combines with J gene TRBJ2-7; 9 bases agree with TRBD2. CDR3 length equals 15 residues. Germline lookup yields CDR1 MDHEN and CDR2 SYDVKM. The ends lost 7 bases at V and 6 bases at J; junction bases unmatched: 13. CDR3 DNA sequence: TGTGCCAGCATCACCGCGGGCGGGAGGGTTTTCGAGCAGTACTTC. Translated: CASITAGGRVFEQYF.

J is TRBJ1-5 and V is TRBV4-1; D is perhaps TRBD1 (5 bases). The CDR3 sequence is 14 residues long. Germline CDR1 MGHRA, CDR2 YSYEKL. Deletions cut 11 bases from V and 6 bases from J, with 20 bases between. CDR3 in DNA: TGCGCCTCCTCCCGGGAGGGGTTCGGTCAGCCCCAGCATTTT. Translated: CASSREGFGQPQHF.

This chain links TRBV29-1 with TRBJ2-1, with 8 nucleotides matching TRBD1. Germline V gene lookup returns CDR1 SQVTM and CDR2 ANQGSEA. The CDR3 spans 13 residues. V shed 5 bases and J 6 bases; nucleotides not matched to a gene: 6. The CDR3 spells CSVFPRGLNEQFF. CDR3 nucleotide sequence: TGCAGCGTTTTCCCCAGGGGGCTCAATGAGCAGTTCTTC.

This clone has only one observation. CDR3 sequence (DNA): TGTGCCAGCACGCCCAGCGGGGGGCTAGGAAACACCATATATTTT. Amino acid sequence: CASTPSGGLGNTIYF. The genes are TRBV9 and TRBJ1-3, with TRBD1 as a possible D gene (6 bases). Germline loops: CDR1 SGDLS, CDR2 YYNGEE. The CDR3 is 15 amino acids. The V end lost 6 bases, the J end lost 4 bases, and 17 bases lay between the germline ends. The full variable domain, rest sourced from reference TRBV9 and TRBJ1-3, is DSGVTQTPKHLITATGQRVTLRCSPRSGDLSVYWYQQSLDQGLQFLIQYYNGEERAKGNILERFSAQQFPDLHSELNLSSLELGDSALYFCASTPSGGLGNTIYFGEGSWLTVV.

This sequence joins TRBV6-6 and TRBJ1-2; 9 bases fit TRBD1. The junction had 8 bases not matched to a gene; V was cut back by 7 bases and J by 8 bases. Germline values: CDR1 MNHNY, CDR2 SVGAGI (reference sequence). The CDR3 runs 13 residues. The CDR3 DNA sequence: TGTGCCAGCAACCTACAGGGGGCGCAAGGCTACACCTTC. This translates into CASNLQGAQGYTF.

The chain combines TRBV28 with TRBJ1-4, with 7 bases matching TRBD1. This CDR3 has 13 amino acids. Germline assignment: CDR1 MDHEN and CDR2 SYDVKM. The J segment lost 5 bases and the V segment lost 6 bases, leaving 3 bases of the junction unmatched. In nucleotides, the CDR3 is TGTGCCAGCAGAAGACAGGGCAATGAAAAACTGTTTTTT. Translating gives CASRRQGNEKLFF.

The rearrangement links TRBV23-1 to TRBJ1-1, with 8 bases lining up with TRBD1. TRBV23-1 is an ORF for which the function is uncertain. The CDR3 extends over 11 amino acids. Trimming at V came to 6 bases and at J to 13 bases, leaving 7 bases not matched to a gene. The CDR3 DNA follows: TGCGCCAGCAGGCACAGGGGGGGAGTTTTCTTT. Translating it yields CASRHRGGVFF.

This clone was recorded once. This chain joins TRBV7-9 and TRBJ1-1; D is unclear. This CDR3 is built from 16 residues. V dropped 0 bases and J dropped 0 bases, with 11 bases sitting between them. The germline V gene encodes CDR1 SEHNR and CDR2 FQNEAQ (reference sequence). This CDR3 reads CASSLAFVRLNTEAFF. DNA of the CDR3: TGTGCCAGCAGCTTAGCCTTTGTCAGATTGAACACTGAAGCTTTCTTT.

The rearrangement links TRBV11-2 to TRBJ2-1; no firm D call. Trimming cost V 8 bases and J 8 bases, with 22 bases left between them. This CDR3 comprises 15 residues. CDR1 is SGHAT, CDR2 FQNNGV, per germline. The CDR3 reads CASGRLQYAMDEQFF. In DNA, the CDR3 is TGTGCCAGCGGAAGATTACAGTATGCAATGGATGAGCAGTTCTTC.

The chain is built from TRBV9 and TRBJ2-1; D possibly corresponds to TRBD1 (6 bases). CDR1 is SGDLS and CDR2 is YYNGEE in the germline V gene. Trimming removed 4 bases from V and 7 bases from J, with 15 bases in between. This CDR3 region has 14 residues. The CDR3: CASSLTGLGNEQFF. The CDR3 coding sequence is TGTGCCAGCAGCCTAACAGGGTTGGGAAATGAGCAGTTCTTC.

The chain couples TRBV7-2 to TRBJ2-5; TRBD1 agrees at 7 bases. This CDR3 region has 15 residues. The junction had 9 bases not matched to a gene; V was cut back by 5 bases and J by 3 bases. Germline lookup yields CDR1 SGHTA and CDR2 FQGNSA. The CDR3 here is CASSQYPGTEETQYF. CDR3 nucleotide sequence: TGTGCCAGCAGCCAATACCCCGGGACAGAAGAGACCCAGTACTTC.

The V and J genes are TRBV28 and TRBJ2-7; 12 nucleotides align to TRBD1. This CDR3 is built from 18 residues. V lost 4 bases to trimming and J lost 1 base; unmatched junction nucleotides: 11. In germline, CDR1 is MDHEN, CDR2 SYDVKM. CDR3 coding DNA: TGTGCCAGCAGTTCGAACAGATTGGGACAGGGGGCTTCCTACGAGCAGTACTTC. Translation gives CASSSNRLGQGASYEQYF.

This clone was seen only a few times. V usage is TRBV25-1 and J usage is TRBJ1-1; 8 bases agree with TRBD1. The CDR3 is made up of 17 amino acids. Looked up from germline, CDR1 is MGHDK and CDR2 is SYGVNS. The trim removed 6 bases at V and 4 bases at J, leaving 16 bases unmatched. The DNA for the CDR3 is TGTGCCAGCAGAGCTGAGACCCGGACAGGGCGAAGCACTGAAGCTTTCTTT. Protein: CASRAETRTGRSTEAFF. The full variable domain, its missing parts supplied by reference TRBV25-1 and TRBJ1-1, is EADIYQTPRYLVIGTGKKITLECSQTMGHDKMYWYQQDPGMELHLIHYSYGVNSTEKGDLSSESTVSRIRTEHFPLTLESARPSHTSQYLCASRAETRTGRSTEAFFGQGTRLTVV.

There are a few counts of this clone. This rearrangement joins TRBV4-1 to TRBJ1-5; 9 positions match TRBD1. The germline CDR1 and CDR2 sequences are MGHRA and YSYEKL. The CDR3 has 15 amino acids. J lost 3 bases, V lost 6 bases, and 6 bases had no gene match. CDR3 amino acids: CASRTGTGPNQPQHF. The DNA of the CDR3 is TGCGCCAGCAGAACCGGGACAGGGCCCAATCAGCCCCAGCATTTT.

This clone appeared a single time. The chain has TRBV11-3 and TRBJ2-5; perhaps TRBD2 as D (5 bases). The CDR3 runs to 15 residues. Per the germline V gene, CDR1 is SGHNT and CDR2 is YENEEA. V shed 0 bases and J shed 11 bases, with 19 bases lying between them. CDR3 amino acids: CASSLDGAPTREQYF. The CDR3 DNA sequence: TGTGCCAGCAGCTTAGATGGAGCTCCAACGAGGGAGCAGTACTTC.

CDR3: CSASRDTQYF. As DNA, the CDR3 is TGCAGTGCTAGTCGGGATACGCAGTATTTT. The genes are TRBV20-1 and TRBJ2-3; D is uncertain. Trimming removed 3 bases from V and 6 bases from J, with 4 bases in between. From germline, CDR1 is DFQATT and CDR2 SNEGSKA (reference sequence). This CDR3 is built from 10 residues.

The gene calls are TRBV5-1 and TRBJ1-2; TRBD1 is a possible D gene (5 bases). CDR1 is SGHRS and CDR2 is YFSETQ in the germline V gene. This CDR3 has 14 amino acids. The V end lost 0 bases, the J end lost 6 bases, and 12 bases lay between the germline ends. The CDR3 region is CASSLGSGLDGYTF. The CDR3, as DNA: TGCGCCAGCAGCTTGGGGTCAGGGTTAGATGGCTACACCTTC. The variable domain in full, completed from reference TRBV5-1 and TRBJ1-2, reads KAGVTQTPRYLIKTRGQQVTLSCSPISGHRSVSWYQQTPGQGLQFLFEYFSETQRNKGNFPGRFSGRQFSNSRSEMNVSTLELGDSALYLCASSLGSGLDGYTFGSGTRLTVV.

The CDR3 nucleotides read TGTGCCAGCAGTTTACCCGCCCAACTAGCGGGGGTTACAGATACGCAGTATTTT. Its translation: CASSLPAQLAGVTDTQYF. This chain joins TRBV28 and TRBJ2-3; 11 nucleotides align to TRBD2. Looked up from germline, CDR1 is MDHEN and CDR2 is SYDVKM. After removal of 2 bases from V and 3 bases from J, the junction contained 10 bases not matched to a gene. The CDR3 consists of 18 residues.

The chain joins TRBV7-8 to TRBJ2-2; 11 bases align to TRBD1. The CDR3 extends over 15 amino acids. The ends lost 5 bases at V and 4 bases at J; junction bases unmatched: 3. Germline CDR1 is SGHVS and CDR2 is FQNEAQ. CDR3 DNA sequence: TGTGCCAGCAGCCCGGACAGGGGGCCCACCGGGGAGCTGTTTTTT. Protein: CASSPDRGPTGELFF.

This clone was observed a handful of times. J is TRBJ2-7 and V is TRBV28; possible D gene TRBD1, 6 bases. CDR1 and CDR2 (germline): MDHEN, SYDVKM. V was shortened by 8 bases and J by 6 bases, with 17 bases between the two germline ends. The CDR3 has 13 residues. CDR3 DNA sequence: TGTGCCAGCGGGGGCTCACTCTCGCTCGAGCAGTACTTC. Its translation: CASGGSLSLEQYF. The variable domain in full, completed from reference TRBV28 and TRBJ2-7, reads DVKVTQSSRYLVKRTGEKVFLECVQDMDHENMFWYRQDPGLGLRLIYFSYDVKMKEKGDIPEGYSVSREKKERFSLILESASTNQTSMYLCASGGSLSLEQYFGPGTRLTVT.

The V and J genes are TRBV12-5 and TRBJ1-5; 8 bases align to TRBD1. CDR3 length: 14 residues. Looked up from germline, CDR1 is LGHNT and CDR2 is FRNRAP. V lost 5 bases and J lost 9; bases outside the gene matches: 9. CDR3 sequence reads: CASGQGQGLPPQHF. The CDR3 DNA reads as TGTGCTAGTGGTCAAGGACAGGGTCTGCCGCCCCAGCATTTT.

V and J are TRBV29-1 and TRBJ1-5; 7 bases line up with TRBD1. Germline V gives CDR1 SQVTM, CDR2 ANQGSEA. The CDR3 spans 12 residues. The junction had 3 bases not matched to a gene; V was cut back by 7 bases and J by 3 bases. In DNA form, the CDR3 reads TGCAGCGCCGGGACAGACAATCAGCCCCAGCATTTT. This translates into CSAGTDNQPQHF.

This sequence joins TRBV28 and TRBJ1-2; D possibly corresponds to TRBD1 (5 bases). V was trimmed by 3 bases and J by 4 bases, leaving 9 bases between them. Per the germline V gene, CDR1 is MDHEN and CDR2 is SYDVKM. This CDR3 spans 13 amino acids. This CDR3 is CASSLTVIYGYTF. In DNA, the CDR3 is TGTGCCAGCAGTTTGACAGTAATCTATGGCTACACCTTC.

The chain carries TRBV27 and TRBJ2-7; TRBD1 matches 10 bases. This CDR3 region has 16 residues. V lost 3 bases and J lost 1; bases outside the gene matches: 6. Germline CDR1 MNHEY, CDR2 SMNVEV (reference sequence). CDR3 loop: CASSFLPGQGSYEQYF. The CDR3 region has the DNA TGTGCCAGCAGTTTTCTTCCGGGACAGGGGTCCTACGAGCAGTACTTC.